A single TCR beta chain is shown here with its context. The antigen is undetermined. This specimen comes from a study of T-cell reconstitution after alpha-beta-depleted transplantation in children. Using unique molecular identifiers, the investigators prepared the TCRbeta library. TCRdb re-derived calls from the PCR reads in MiXCR, one entry per CDR3 protein. This sample has a few hundred thousand distinct CDR3 sequences, with approximately 30% found just once. Per germline, CDR1 SGHTA and CDR2 FQGTGA. V was cut by 1 base and J by 2 bases, with 9 bases left in between. The CDR3 has 15 amino acids. Notes on the study in general: Newly generated T cells supplied most T-cell counts and diversity one year post-transplant. Several hundred expanded graft clones reportedly gave rise to the alpha-beta T cells present about two months after transplant.

The sequencing here drew on PBMCs, taken before TCRalphabeta/CD19-depleted stem cell transplant. The receptor's source is a boy under two years old with Wiskott-Aldrich syndrome, due to receive a stem cell transplant. This chain links TRBV7-3 with TRBJ2-1; D unclear. The CDR3 nucleotides read TGTGCCAGCAGCTTAATGGGTGGCGCCTACAATGAGCAGTTCTTC. This translates into CASSLMGGAYNEQFF.